The present T cell receptor beta chain was sequenced within a study of ipilimumab plus nivolumab after autologous stem cell transplantation. Study as a whole: The DLBCL cohort had primary refractory and relapsed disease, with 18-month progression-free survival of approximately 87% and 28%.

This CDR3 is built from 12 residues. Germline loops: CDR1 LGHNA, CDR2 YSLEER. Generated by immunoSEQ multiplex PCR, the TCRdb table keeps only in-frame clones and is missing some. The table shows some 15,000 clones, with 75% to 85% occurring only once. Ipilimumab, 1 mg/kg, started 14 to 28 days after autologous transplant. Patients received nivolumab 3 mg/kg at weeks 1, 4, 7, 10, then fortnightly to week 26. The study, taken as a whole, reports: Per the authors, repertoire, Treg and microbiota data justify further study.

About this clone: The antigen is unknown. The junction does not match germline at one end; this may be a read error.

The rearrangement links TRBV4-3 to TRBJ1-4; D ambiguous. This TCR derives from a male donor with diffuse large B-cell lymphoma. Material: PBMCs, obtained in a trial of ipilimumab plus nivolumab as post-transplant consolidation. The DNA for the CDR3 is TGCGCCAGCAGCCATGGGGATGACAAACTGTTTTTT. Its translation is CASSHGDDKLFF.